A single sample is the source of the 13 T cell receptor beta chains below, sequenced in a study of blood T cell repertoires in COVID-19. Libraries were prepared by immunoSEQ multiplex PCR; TCRdb keeps only in-frame clonotypes and omits some of them. The data hold under 8,000 clones, with more than 85% observed a single time. Sequencing was performed on peripheral blood. The receptors here all came from a human donor in a cohort sampled during active COVID-19.

The chain is built from TRBV9 and TRBJ1-2, with 8 bases matching TRBD1. V shed 0 bases and J 3 bases; nucleotides not matched to a gene: 7. Germline CDR1 and CDR2: SGDLS and YYNGEE. This CDR3 is built from 16 residues. CDR3 region: CASSVERTGRDYGYTF. The DNA for the CDR3 is TGTGCCAGCAGCGTAGAGAGGACAGGGAGGGACTATGGCTACACCTTC.

The CDR3 DNA reads TGTGCCAGCACCCCCGTGGGCCTTTCCCGGAATGAGCAGTTCTTC. Protein: CASTPVGLSRNEQFF. The chain couples TRBV6-5 to TRBJ2-1; D call uncertain. Germline CDR1 is MNHEY and CDR2 is SVGAGI. This CDR3 has 15 amino acids. Deletions cut 7 bases from V and 7 bases from J, with 20 bases between.

The chain is built from TRBV7-9 and TRBJ1-2, with D uncertain. V dropped 4 bases and J dropped 0 bases, with 9 bases sitting between them. The germline V gene encodes CDR1 SEHNR and CDR2 FQNEAQ (reference sequence). There are 14 residues in the CDR3. The CDR3 DNA reads TGTGCCAGCAGCTCCCCGGGGACTAACTATGGCTACACCTTC. Residues: CASSSPGTNYGYTF.

V gene TRBV4-3 combines with J gene TRBJ2-6, with D maybe TRBD1 (6 bases). This CDR3 contains 16 residues. Germline lookup yields CDR1 LGHNA and CDR2 YSLEER. The V end lost 4 bases, the J end lost 12 bases, and 22 bases lay between the germline ends. Written as DNA, the CDR3 is TGCGCCAGCAGCCCCACCGAGGGCAGGGGATTGTCCGTCCTGACTTTC. Protein product: CASSPTEGRGLSVLTF.

The chain employs TRBV11-3 and TRBJ2-5, with 8 nucleotides matching TRBD2. The CDR3 extends over 15 amino acids. With V trimmed by 5 bases and J by 5 bases, 10 bases remained unmatched. Germline loops: CDR1 SGHNT, CDR2 YENEEA. The CDR3 is CASSANGLAGETQYF. The CDR3 nucleotides read TGTGCCAGCAGCGCGAACGGACTAGCTGGCGAGACCCAGTACTTC.

The rearrangement links TRBV7-2 to TRBJ2-7, with D perhaps TRBD2 (5 bases). Trimming stripped 2 bases from V and 6 bases from J, with 14 bases between. The CDR3 spans 14 residues. Germline V lookup: CDR1 SGHTA, CDR2 FQGNSA. The CDR3, as DNA: TGTGCCAGCAGCTTATCGACCGGGGAACTCGAGCAGTACTTC. This encodes CASSLSTGELEQYF.

This clone was found once. The CDR3 here is CASSFHRPGTNTGELFF. For the CDR3, the DNA is TGTGCCAGCAGTTTTCATAGGCCAGGGACGAACACCGGGGAGCTGTTTTTT. This chain joins TRBV28 and TRBJ2-2; a possible D gene is TRBD1 (5 bases). Germline CDR1 and CDR2: MDHEN and SYDVKM. The CDR3 extends over 17 amino acids. V lost 3 bases and J lost 0, with 14 bases in between.

The rearrangement joins TRBV15 to TRBJ2-3; 11 nucleotides line up with TRBD2. The CDR3 totals 16 residues. V dropped 0 bases and J dropped 5; count of bases not matched to a gene: 4. The germline CDR1 and CDR2 sequences are LNHNV and YYDKDF (reference sequence). The CDR3 DNA is TGTGCCACCAGCAGAGATCGCGGGACTAGCGGAGATACGCAGTATTTT. This gives the protein CATSRDRGTSGDTQYF.

Here the CDR3 reads CASSLDQGDEQYF. The DNA for the CDR3 is TGCGCCAGCAGCTTGGATCAGGGTGATGAGCAGTACTTC. The V call is TRBV5-1, the J call TRBJ2-7, with a weak D call TRBD1 (5 bases). V was clipped by 0 bases and J by 7 bases, with 11 bases between them. The CDR3 has 13 residues. Germline V lookup: CDR1 SGHRS, CDR2 YFSETQ.

The chain is built from TRBV14 and TRBJ1-2, with TRBD1 matching 8 bases. V shed 4 bases and J 8 bases; nucleotides not matched to a gene: 9. The CDR3 totals 14 residues. CDR1 is SGHDN, CDR2 FVKESK, per germline. The CDR3 spells CASSLNTGGKGYTF. The CDR3 DNA follows: TGTGCCAGCAGCCTAAATACAGGGGGGAAAGGCTACACCTTC. The whole variable domain, filled in from reference TRBV14 and TRBJ1-2, reads EAGVTQFPSHSVIEKGQTVTLRCDPISGHDNLYWYRRVMGKEIKFLLHFVKESKQDESGMPNNRFLAERTGGTYSTLKVQPAELEDSGVYFCASSLNTGGKGYTFGSGTRLTVV.

The rearrangement links TRBV18 to TRBJ2-3; the D gene is possibly TRBD2 (6 bases). Germline values: CDR1 KGHSH, CDR2 LQKENI. Trimming left V 3 bases short and J 2 bases short, with 15 bases between. The CDR3 loop spans 16 amino acids. The CDR3 DNA reads as TGTGCCAGCTCACCTGGAGGGTTCCTGTTCACAGATACGCAGTATTTT. Residues: CASSPGGFLFTDTQYF.

This clone occurred a few times. J is TRBJ2-1 and V is TRBV7-9; 7 bases agree with TRBD1. With 4 bases clipped from V and 4 bases from J, the junction kept 10 bases outside the gene matches. The CDR3 has 16 residues. Germline lookup yields CDR1 SEHNR and CDR2 FQNEAQ (reference sequence). CDR3 nucleotides: TGTGCCAGCAGCTCCGTGACAGGGCCGCCATACAATGAGCAGTTCTTC. Translation: CASSSVTGPPYNEQFF.

This rearrangement joins TRBV27 to TRBJ1-6; tentatively, D is TRBD1 (5 bases). Germline assignment: CDR1 MNHEY and CDR2 SMNVEV (reference sequence). The V gene lost 4 bases and the J gene lost 9 bases, with 10 bases spanning the gap. The CDR3 consists of 13 residues. The CDR3 loop is CASSSAGLSPLHF. CDR3 bases: TGTGCCAGCAGTTCCGCAGGGCTTTCACCCCTCCACTTT.